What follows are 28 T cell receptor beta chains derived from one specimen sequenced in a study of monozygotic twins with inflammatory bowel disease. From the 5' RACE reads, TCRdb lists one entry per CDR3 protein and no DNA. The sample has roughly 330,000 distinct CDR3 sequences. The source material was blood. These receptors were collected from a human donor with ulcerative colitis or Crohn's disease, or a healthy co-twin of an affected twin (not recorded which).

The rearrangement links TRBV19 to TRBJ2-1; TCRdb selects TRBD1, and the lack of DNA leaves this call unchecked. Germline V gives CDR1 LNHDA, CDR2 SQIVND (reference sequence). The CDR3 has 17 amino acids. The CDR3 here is CASSIDRGGFGNNEQFF.

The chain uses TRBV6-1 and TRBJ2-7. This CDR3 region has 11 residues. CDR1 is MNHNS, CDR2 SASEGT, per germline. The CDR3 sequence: CASGDVYEQYF.

The CDR3 protein is CASSLKTKPGLAGVDEQFF. This rearrangement joins TRBV7-3 to TRBJ2-1; without DNA, the TCRdb call of TRBD2 cannot be checked. CDR1 and CDR2 (germline): SGHTA, FQGTGA. This CDR3 is built from 19 residues.

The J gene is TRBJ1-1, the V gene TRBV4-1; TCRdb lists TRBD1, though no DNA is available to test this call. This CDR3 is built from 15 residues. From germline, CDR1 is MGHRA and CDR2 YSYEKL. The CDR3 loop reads CASSQGVTGNTEAFF.

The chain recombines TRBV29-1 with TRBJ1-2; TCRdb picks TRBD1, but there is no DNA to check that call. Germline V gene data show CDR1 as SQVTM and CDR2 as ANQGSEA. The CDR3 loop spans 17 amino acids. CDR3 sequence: CSVEGGEQGEDNYGYTF.

The CDR3 spells CASSHGHIRRDRVLFF. The chain links TRBV3-1 to TRBJ2-1; as DNA is missing, the TRBD1 call by TCRdb cannot be tested. The CDR3 consists of 16 residues. Germline V gene data show CDR1 as LGHDT and CDR2 as YNNKEL (reference sequence).

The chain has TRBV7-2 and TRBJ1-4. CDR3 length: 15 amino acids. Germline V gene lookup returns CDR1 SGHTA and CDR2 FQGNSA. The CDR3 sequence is CASTQNTGEAEKLFF. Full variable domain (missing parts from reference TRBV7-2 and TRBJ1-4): GAGVSQSPSNKVTEKGKDVELRCDPISGHTALYWYRQSLGQGLEFLIYFQGNSAPDKSGLPSDRFSAERTGGSVSTLTIQRTQQEDSAVYLCASTQNTGEAEKLFFGSGTQLSVL.

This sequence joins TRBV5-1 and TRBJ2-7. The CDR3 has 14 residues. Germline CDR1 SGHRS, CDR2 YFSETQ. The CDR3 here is CASRPRVEAYEQYF.

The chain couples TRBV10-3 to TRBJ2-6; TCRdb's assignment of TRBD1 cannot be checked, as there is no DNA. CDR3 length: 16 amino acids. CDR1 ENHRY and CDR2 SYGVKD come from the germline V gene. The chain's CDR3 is CASSGQGQSGANVLTF.

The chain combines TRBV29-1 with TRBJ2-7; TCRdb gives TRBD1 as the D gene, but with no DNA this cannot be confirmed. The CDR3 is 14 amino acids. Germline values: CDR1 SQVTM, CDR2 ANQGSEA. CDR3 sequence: CSVGGAPAIHEQYF.

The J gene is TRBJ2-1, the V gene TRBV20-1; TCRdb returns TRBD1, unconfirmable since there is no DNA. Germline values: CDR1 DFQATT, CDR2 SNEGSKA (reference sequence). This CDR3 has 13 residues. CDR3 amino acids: CSARARSLNEQFF.

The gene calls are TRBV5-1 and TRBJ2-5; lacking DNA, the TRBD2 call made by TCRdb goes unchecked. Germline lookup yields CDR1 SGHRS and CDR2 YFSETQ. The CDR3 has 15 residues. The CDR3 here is CASSRSSGRGETQYF.

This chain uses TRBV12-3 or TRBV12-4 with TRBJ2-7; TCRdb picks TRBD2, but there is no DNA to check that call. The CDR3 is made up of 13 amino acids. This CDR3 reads CASRIGGGAAQYF.

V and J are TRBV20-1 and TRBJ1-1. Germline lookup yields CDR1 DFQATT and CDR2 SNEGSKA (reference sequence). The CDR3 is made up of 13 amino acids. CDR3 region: CSAVGFDNTEAFF.

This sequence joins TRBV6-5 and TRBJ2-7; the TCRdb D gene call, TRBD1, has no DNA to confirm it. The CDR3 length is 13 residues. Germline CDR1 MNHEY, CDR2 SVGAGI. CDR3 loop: CATTGTNNYEQYF.

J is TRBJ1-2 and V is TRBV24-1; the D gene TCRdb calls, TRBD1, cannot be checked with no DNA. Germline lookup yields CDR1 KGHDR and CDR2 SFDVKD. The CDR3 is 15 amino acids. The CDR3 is CATSDPGQGNYGYTF.

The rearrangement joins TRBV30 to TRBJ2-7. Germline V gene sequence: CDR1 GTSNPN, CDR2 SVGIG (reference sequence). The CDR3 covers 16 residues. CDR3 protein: CAWSVPSRQGPHEQYF.

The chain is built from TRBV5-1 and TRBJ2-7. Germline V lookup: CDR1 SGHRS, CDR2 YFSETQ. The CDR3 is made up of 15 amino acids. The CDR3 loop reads CASSLALERINERYF.

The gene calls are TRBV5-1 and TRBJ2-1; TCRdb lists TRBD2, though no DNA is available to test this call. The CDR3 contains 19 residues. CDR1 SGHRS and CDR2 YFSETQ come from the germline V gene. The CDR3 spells CASSLVGGTEESSYNEQFF.

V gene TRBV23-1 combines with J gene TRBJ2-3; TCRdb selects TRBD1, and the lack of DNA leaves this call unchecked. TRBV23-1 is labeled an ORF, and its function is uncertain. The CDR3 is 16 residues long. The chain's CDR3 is CASSPRDRDRADTQYF.

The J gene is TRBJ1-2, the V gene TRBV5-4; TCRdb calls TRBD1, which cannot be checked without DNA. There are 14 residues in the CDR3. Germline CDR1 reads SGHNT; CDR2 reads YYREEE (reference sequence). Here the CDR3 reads CASSAEAQDYGYTF.

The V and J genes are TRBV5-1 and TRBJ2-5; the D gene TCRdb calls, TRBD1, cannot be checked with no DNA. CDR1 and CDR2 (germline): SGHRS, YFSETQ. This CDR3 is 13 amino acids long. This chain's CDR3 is CASSLPGAETQYF.

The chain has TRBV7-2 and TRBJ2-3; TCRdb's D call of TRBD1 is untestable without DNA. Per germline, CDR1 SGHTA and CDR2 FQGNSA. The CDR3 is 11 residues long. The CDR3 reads CASSSGPGQYF.

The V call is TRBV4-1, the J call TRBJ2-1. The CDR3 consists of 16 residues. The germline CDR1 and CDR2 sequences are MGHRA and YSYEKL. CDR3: CASSQVPQPPYNEQFF.

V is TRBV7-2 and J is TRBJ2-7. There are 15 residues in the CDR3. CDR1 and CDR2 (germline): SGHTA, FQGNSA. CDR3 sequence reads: CASSLHKAAYSEQYF.

CDR3 region: CASSRGPNSPLHF. The rearrangement uses TRBV12-3 or TRBV12-4 and TRBJ1-6; checking the TCRdb D call of TRBD1 is not possible without DNA. There are 13 residues in the CDR3.

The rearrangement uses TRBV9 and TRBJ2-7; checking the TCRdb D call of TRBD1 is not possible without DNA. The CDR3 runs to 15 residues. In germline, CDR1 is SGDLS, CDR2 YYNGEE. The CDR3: CASSVGGQGGYEQYF. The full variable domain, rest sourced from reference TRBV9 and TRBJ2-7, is DSGVTQTPKHLITATGQRVTLRCSPRSGDLSVYWYQQSLDQGLQFLIQYYNGEERAKGNILERFSAQQFPDLHSELNLSSLELGDSALYFCASSVGGQGGYEQYFGPGTRLTVT.

CDR3 sequence reads: CASSPGRTSGRPPGDEQFF. V usage is TRBV7-6 and J usage is TRBJ2-1; TCRdb's D gene call, TRBD2, goes unchecked for lack of DNA. Germline-derived CDR1 and CDR2 are SGHVS and FNYEAQ. The CDR3 contains 19 residues.